The 9 T cell receptor beta chains below come from one sample, sequenced in a study of blood T cells in healthy people across ages. A J-beta primer mix and a sample-barcoded 5' primer were used in a second PCR of about 7 to 11 cycles. TCRdb fed the 5' RACE reads into MiXCR, producing one record per CDR3 protein. The sample consists of hundreds of thousands of distinct CDR3 sequences, less than 25% of them appearing once. These data were also filed under a second study, of T cells of mothers and their children.

The sequencing sample was made of blood. Every receptor here comes from a boy between 5 and 17 years old in good health.

The chain uses TRBV7-9 and TRBJ1-4; D gene unclear. Germline lookup yields CDR1 SEHNR and CDR2 FQNEAQ (reference sequence). There are 13 residues in the CDR3. The ends were cut back, 5 bases at V and 5 bases at J, with 9 bases in the middle. This chain's CDR3 is CASSKGTNEKLFF. The DNA for the CDR3 is TGTGCCAGCAGCAAAGGAACCAATGAAAAACTGTTTTTT.

This sequence joins TRBV4-1 and TRBJ2-7, with 10 bases identical to TRBD2. The J segment lost 2 bases and the V segment lost 10 bases, leaving 5 bases of the junction unmatched. Germline loops: CDR1 MGHRA, CDR2 YSYEKL. The CDR3 totals 13 residues. CDR3 in DNA: TGCGCCACTAGCGGGAGTCGAACCTACGAGCAGTACTTC. It encodes CATSGSRTYEQYF.

This clonotype came up a few times. The rearrangement links TRBV2 to TRBJ2-6; D unresolved. In germline, CDR1 is SNHLY, CDR2 FYNNEI. The CDR3 length is 13 residues. The V end lost 3 bases, the J end lost 1 base, and 1 base lay between the germline ends. CDR3 amino acids: CASSESGANVLTF. For the CDR3, the DNA is TGTGCCAGCAGTGAGTCTGGGGCCAACGTCCTGACTTTC. The entire variable domain, with the rest obtained from reference TRBV2 and TRBJ2-6, is as follows: EPEVTQTPSHQVTQMGQEVILRCVPISNHLYFYWYRQILGQKVEFLVSFYNNEISEKSEIFDDQFSVERPDGSNFTLKIRSTKLEDSAMYFCASSESGANVLTFGAGSRLTVL.

This clonotype was seen more than once but under ten times. The J gene is TRBJ2-1, the V gene TRBV6-6; 9 nucleotides line up with TRBD2. The CDR3 spans 16 residues. Germline V gene sequence: CDR1 MNHNY, CDR2 SVGAGI (reference sequence). V dropped 5 bases and J dropped 3; count of bases not matched to a gene: 8. The CDR3 DNA follows: TGTGCCAGCAGTATAAGCAGCGGGAGGCTCTACAATGAGCAGTTCTTC. Translation: CASSISSGRLYNEQFF.

This clonotype was detected many times. J is TRBJ2-5 and V is TRBV4-2; TRBD2 might be the D (6 bases). Germline CDR1 LGHNA, CDR2 YNFKEQ. The length of the CDR3 is 15 residues. The V end was cut by 2 bases, the J end by 4 bases, with 14 bases between. The DNA of the CDR3 is TGTGCCAGCAGCCAACCGGGAGCGGAGGGAGAGACCCAGTACTTC. Encoded protein: CASSQPGAEGETQYF.

The CDR3 sequence is CASSQVTSGTNEQFF. DNA of the CDR3: TGCGCCAGCAGCCAGGTGACTAGCGGGACCAATGAGCAGTTCTTC. The V and J genes are TRBV4-3 and TRBJ2-1; 11 nucleotides line up with TRBD2. The CDR3 contains 15 residues. Trimming took 3 bases from V and 6 from J; bases not matched to a gene: 4. CDR1 is LGHNA, CDR2 YSLEER, per germline.

The CDR3 protein is CASSESRDRDTGELFF. The CDR3 DNA is TGTGCCAGCAGCGAGAGCCGGGACAGGGACACCGGGGAGCTGTTTTTT. V is TRBV9 and J is TRBJ2-2, with TRBD1 identical over 9 bases. V was pared by 3 bases and J by 3 bases, with 6 bases of the junction left unmatched. Germline V CDR1 and CDR2: SGDLS, YYNGEE. This CDR3 is 16 amino acids long.

The chain uses TRBV27 and TRBJ2-3, with a possible D match to TRBD1 (6 bases). Trimming removed 1 base at V and 0 bases at J, with 14 bases between. Germline V gives CDR1 MNHEY, CDR2 SMNVEV (reference sequence). This CDR3 has 17 amino acids. The CDR3 loop is CASSLLPGHLSTDTQYF. For the CDR3, the DNA is TGTGCCAGCAGTTTATTGCCGGGACACCTGAGCACAGATACGCAGTATTTT.

This clonotype has more than one count but fewer than ten. The chain combines TRBV7-2 with TRBJ2-5; 7 bases fit TRBD2. The CDR3 sequence is 13 residues long. Per germline, CDR1 SGHTA and CDR2 FQGNSA. The trim removed 5 bases at V and 5 bases at J, leaving 5 bases unmatched. The CDR3 bases are TGTGCCAGCAGCAACCGGGGAGGGGAGACCCAGTACTTC. Protein: CASSNRGGETQYF.